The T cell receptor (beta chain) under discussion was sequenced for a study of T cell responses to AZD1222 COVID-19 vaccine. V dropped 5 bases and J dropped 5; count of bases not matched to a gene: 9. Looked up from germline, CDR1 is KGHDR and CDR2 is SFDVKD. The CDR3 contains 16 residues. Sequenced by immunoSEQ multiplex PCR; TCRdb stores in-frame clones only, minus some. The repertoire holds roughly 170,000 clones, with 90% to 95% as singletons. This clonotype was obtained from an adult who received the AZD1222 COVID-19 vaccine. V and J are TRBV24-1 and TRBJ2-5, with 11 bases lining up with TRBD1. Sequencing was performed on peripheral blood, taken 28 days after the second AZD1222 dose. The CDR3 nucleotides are TGTGCCACCAGTGCCCCGGACAGGGGGCGAAGCGAGACCCAGTACTTC. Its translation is CATSAPDRGRSETQYF.